These T cell receptor beta chains were read from a single sample in a study of blood T cell repertoires in COVID-19. Some clones are missing from TCRdb's copy, which holds only in-frame ones; the method was immunoSEQ multiplex PCR. Seen here are under 70,000 clones, around nine tenths observed once, and the top ten hold under 7.5%. Sequenced sample: peripheral blood. The source of these receptors is a woman in her sixties or seventies with COVID-19, enrolled during active disease. Both conserved end residues are trimmed from each CDR3. Each record gives: V gene, CDR3 protein.

TRBV27	ASSLSGRERHTNEQY
TRBV5-4	ASRLTGDLSYEQY
TRBV28	ASSQTSGSINEQF
TRBV27	ASRGRGLGYT
TRBV28	ASSLDRVIYEQY
TRBV6-5	ASSYARGDEQF
TRBV11-2	ASSTNRGTETQY
TRBV18	ASSPTGGTNEKLF
TRBV2	ASRDRRGYTIY
TRBV12-5	ASGLVLGRDNSPLH
TRBV12-3/TRBV12-4	ASSWQMFETQY
TRBV9	ASSVGGREGPYNEQF
TRBV19	ASSIGASGTEMGYEQY
TRBV3-1/TRBV3-2	ASSPGGSIEQF
TRBV2	ASIPGPSQETQY
TRBV6-6	ASSYGSQGQGQY
TRBV14	ASRQEFTIY
TRBV5-5	ASSFDRDSLRGNEQY
TRBV11-2	ASSFWGGQGSSYEQY
TRBV7-3	ASSLTNYNNEQF
TRBV24-1	ATSDPSGGGNEQF
TRBV28	ASSILTGVDQPQH
TRBV19	ASSTIRDRLYEQY
TRBV13	ASSPRTGGYEQY
TRBV19	ASAVSNQPQH
TRBV18	ASSPNGATNEKLF
TRBV11-2	ASSLYKGARELF
TRBV18	ASSPDLTGPTEAF